One and the same sample provided the 28 T cell receptor beta chains below, sequenced in a study of response to subunit inactivated influenza vaccine. A single record per CDR3 protein comes from TCRdb applying MiXCR to the RT-PCR reads. The top ten hold roughly 11% of the sample, which has about 620,000 distinct CDR3 sequences, roughly 10% seen once. These data also formed part of another study, on T cells expressing NK-cell markers. That paper adds: Researchers built TCR beta cDNA using 5'RACE template switching with UMIs.

The source was PBMCs from blood, collected on the day of vaccination. The receptor set was obtained from a man aged 45-60 years who received an inactivated influenza vaccine.

This clonotype was seen ten or more times. Sequence at one end of the junction differs from germline and may be a read error. V usage is TRBV12-3 or TRBV12-4 and J usage is TRBJ2-1; 8 bases match TRBD2. This CDR3 region has 14 residues. CDR3 nucleotides: TGTGCCAGCAGTCTAGCCCGGGGGGGCTATGAGCAGTTCTTC. Protein sequence: CASSLARGGYEQFF.

To note about this clonotype: Mismatch with germline at one junction end may stem from a read error. The chain links TRBV7-9 to TRBJ1-1; D gene unclear. Looked up from germline, CDR1 is SEHNR and CDR2 is FQNEAQ (reference sequence). The CDR3 consists of 14 residues. The CDR3 coding sequence is TGTGCCGGCAGCTTACCAAGACTGGGGTGGCAAGCTTTCTTT. Translated, it gives CAGSLPRLGWQAFF.

This clonotype was seen only a few times. CDR3 protein: CASSQGITGVINSPLHF. In DNA, the CDR3 is TGTGCCAGCAGCCAAGGTATTACGGGGGTGATTAATTCACCCCTCCACTTT. This chain connects TRBV3-1 to TRBJ1-6, with D possibly matching TRBD1 (5 bases). This CDR3 contains 17 residues. The V end was cut by 1 base, the J end by 6 bases, with 16 bases between. Germline V gene lookup returns CDR1 LGHDT and CDR2 YNNKEL (reference sequence). The full variable domain, completed using reference TRBV3-1 and TRBJ1-6, is DTAVSQTPKYLVTQMGNDKSIKCEQNLGHDTMYWYKQDSKKFLKIMFSYNNKELIINETVPNRFSPKSPDKAHLNLHINSLELGDSAVYFCASSQGITGVINSPLHFGNGTRLTVT.

The chain employs TRBV6-5 and TRBJ1-2; tentatively, D is TRBD1 (5 bases). Germline lookup yields CDR1 MNHEY and CDR2 SVGAGI. V lost 0 bases, J lost 6 bases, and 17 bases lay in between. This CDR3 is built from 16 residues. The CDR3 region is CASSYSKRWGADGYTF. In DNA form, the CDR3 reads TGTGCCAGCAGTTACTCCAAACGGTGGGGCGCGGATGGCTACACCTTC.

This clonotype showed up just a few times. In DNA form, the CDR3 reads TGTGCCAGCAGCCTTCTCCTGACCTTGGCAACGAACACCGGGGAGCTGTTTTTT. This gives the protein CASSLLLTLATNTGELFF. The chain employs TRBV3-1 and TRBJ2-2; D unclear. CDR1 and CDR2 from the germline V gene are LGHDT and YNNKEL (reference sequence). Between the trimmed V and J ends, which lost 4 bases and 0 bases, there was a span of 18 bases. This CDR3 has 18 residues.

The chain recombines TRBV27 with TRBJ2-1; the match to TRBD2 covers 12 bases. The J segment lost 11 bases and the V segment lost 5 bases, leaving 13 bases of the junction unmatched. The CDR3 sequence is 16 residues long. Germline V gives CDR1 MNHEY, CDR2 SMNVEV (reference sequence). As DNA, the CDR3 is TGTGCCAGCAGTCCAGAGACTAGCGGGGGCTCGATGAAGCAGTTCTTC. Protein product: CASSPETSGGSMKQFF.

The table lists this clonotype with a few counts. V and J are TRBV29-1 and TRBJ2-1, with D possibly matching TRBD2 (5 bases). Germline values: CDR1 SQVTM, CDR2 ANQGSEA. The CDR3 sequence is 14 residues long. The germline V and J ends were trimmed by 8 bases and 0 bases, with 14 bases remaining between them. The CDR3 loop is CSLKRYSSYNEQFF. The CDR3 DNA sequence: TGCAGCCTCAAGCGGTACAGCTCCTACAATGAGCAGTTCTTC.

This clonotype turned up a few times. The CDR3 nucleotides read TGTGCCACCAGCAGAGAAATCGAAAACATTCAGTACTTC. It encodes CATSREIENIQYF. This chain connects TRBV15 to TRBJ2-4; D unclear. CDR3 length equals 13 residues. V lost 0 bases to trimming and J lost 5 bases, with 5 bases between them. CDR1 is LNHNV, CDR2 YYDKDF, per germline (reference sequence).

This clonotype was found a few times. This chain links TRBV4-3 with TRBJ2-1, with TRBD2 matching over 13 bases. The germline gives CDR1 LGHNA, CDR2 YSLEER. The CDR3 consists of 15 residues. Losses at the gene ends were 1 base for V and 9 bases for J; bases not matched to a gene: 3. CDR3: CASSQGLAGGFEQFF. CDR3 in DNA: TGCGCCAGCAGCCAAGGACTAGCGGGAGGTTTTGAGCAGTTCTTC.

This clonotype showed up many times. The V and J genes are TRBV20-1 and TRBJ2-3, with 16 bases identical to TRBD2. CDR3 size: 18 residues. Germline loops: CDR1 DFQATT, CDR2 SNEGSKA (reference sequence). Trimming removed 1 base from V and 2 bases from J; junction bases left unmatched: 6. CDR3 DNA sequence: TGCAGTGCTAGAGCGGGACTAGCGGGGGGGCGGGACACAGATACGCAGTATTTT. This encodes CSARAGLAGGRDTDTQYF.

This clonotype was found a few times. This chain connects TRBV4-2 to TRBJ1-6, with no clear D. The germline V gene encodes CDR1 LGHNA and CDR2 YNFKEQ. Between the trimmed V and J ends, which lost 4 bases and 10 bases, there was a span of 14 bases. The CDR3 length is 14 residues. The CDR3 DNA follows: TGTGCCAGCAGCCGAACGGAAGAGGGATCACCCCTCCACTTT. Translation gives CASSRTEEGSPLHF.

This clonotype was observed a few times. The chain joins TRBV7-8 to TRBJ2-3; D gene unclear. The CDR3 extends over 16 amino acids. V gave up 4 bases and J gave up 0 bases, with 14 bases separating them. From germline, CDR1 is SGHVS and CDR2 FQNEAQ. This CDR3 reads CASSSRHSPSTDTQYF. As DNA, the CDR3 is TGTGCCAGCAGCTCGAGACATAGTCCTAGCACAGATACGCAGTATTTT.

This clonotype occurred a few times. The chain employs TRBV14 and TRBJ2-1; D may be TRBD1 or TRBD2 (5 bases each). Germline assignment: CDR1 SGHDN and CDR2 FVKESK. This CDR3 is 13 amino acids long. Trimming removed 4 bases from V and 8 bases from J, with 12 bases in between. CDR3 region: CASSPIRGDEQFF. The CDR3 DNA follows: TGTGCCAGCAGCCCCATTAGAGGGGATGAGCAGTTCTTC.

This clonotype was picked up many times. V gene TRBV20-1 combines with J gene TRBJ2-7, with unresolved D. V dropped 3 bases and J dropped 4 bases, with 10 bases sitting between them. Germline CDR1 DFQATT, CDR2 SNEGSKA (reference sequence). The CDR3 sequence is 12 residues long. The CDR3 spells CSASKGSYEQYF. CDR3 sequence (DNA): TGCAGTGCTAGTAAGGGATCGTACGAGCAGTACTTC.

This clonotype appeared many times. The V call is TRBV4-1, the J call TRBJ1-6; D gene unclear. Germline V gene data show CDR1 as MGHRA and CDR2 as YSYEKL. V was trimmed by 4 bases and J by 14 bases, leaving 12 bases between them. CDR3 length equals 12 residues. CDR3 nucleotide sequence: TGCGCCAGCAGCCCCACTATCGGGTCCCTCCACTTT. It codes for CASSPTIGSLHF.

The chain combines TRBV4-2 with TRBJ2-2; 7 bases agree with TRBD1. The CDR3 runs to 15 residues. Germline V gene sequence: CDR1 LGHNA, CDR2 YNFKEQ. Losses at the gene ends were 1 base for V and 2 bases for J; bases not matched to a gene: 1. The CDR3 DNA reads TGTGCCAGCAGCCAAGGGGACAGAAACACCGGGGAGCTGTTTTTT. Encoded protein: CASSQGDRNTGELFF.

This clonotype was seen a handful of times. The chain recombines TRBV10-3 with TRBJ2-3, with 10 bases identical to TRBD2. V gave up 8 bases and J gave up 3 bases; unmatched junction bases: 2. The CDR3 is 13 amino acids. CDR1 and CDR2 from the germline V gene are ENHRY and SYGVKD. The CDR3 DNA sequence: TGTGCCATCCTACTAGCGGGAACAGATACGCAGTATTTT. Amino acids: CAILLAGTDTQYF.

The chain has TRBV6-1 and TRBJ1-5, with TRBD1 matching 7 bases. Trimming removed 4 bases from V and 1 base from J; junction bases left unmatched: 4. The CDR3 has 15 amino acids. Germline-derived CDR1 and CDR2 are MNHNS and SASEGT. CDR3 DNA sequence: TGTGCCAGCAGTGTTGGACAGGCAAGCAATCAGCCCCAGCATTTT. Residues: CASSVGQASNQPQHF.

This clonotype was recorded a few times. V and J are TRBV27 and TRBJ2-5; D is possibly TRBD1 or TRBD2 (6 bases each). The V and J ends lost 4 bases and 0 bases respectively, with 12 bases between them. This CDR3 has 15 residues. The V gene's germline CDR1 is MNHEY and CDR2 SMNVEV (reference sequence). Here the CDR3 DNA reads TGTGCCAGCAGTTATGGCGGGACAAACCAAGAGACCCAGTACTTC. Its translation is CASSYGGTNQETQYF.

The sample holds a few counts of this clonotype. The V call is TRBV7-2, the J call TRBJ2-1; D is unclear. The CDR3 has 13 amino acids. From germline, CDR1 is SGHTA and CDR2 FQGNSA. Between the trimmed V and J ends, which lost 5 bases and 10 bases, there was a span of 15 bases. CDR3 sequence reads: CASSVNDRLEQFF. CDR3 bases: TGTGCCAGCAGCGTAAATGATCGCTTGGAGCAGTTCTTC. Variable domain in full (rest from reference TRBV7-2 and TRBJ2-1): GAGVSQSPSNKVTEKGKDVELRCDPISGHTALYWYRQSLGQGLEFLIYFQGNSAPDKSGLPSDRFSAERTGGSVSTLTIQRTQQEDSAVYLCASSVNDRLEQFFGPGTRLTVL.

The chain uses TRBV5-1 and TRBJ2-3, with D possibly matching TRBD2 (7 bases). The CDR3 length is 14 residues. V dropped 4 bases and J dropped 5 bases, with 14 bases sitting between them. Germline-derived CDR1 and CDR2 are SGHRS and YFSETQ. CDR3 in DNA: TGCGCCAGCAGCCGGGGCGGGGGACAAGATACGCAGTATTTT. Its protein product is CASSRGGGQDTQYF.

The chain combines TRBV7-2 with TRBJ2-5; D unresolved. CDR1 SGHTA and CDR2 FQGNSA come from the germline V gene. The CDR3 loop spans 15 amino acids. V was pared by 3 bases and J by 1 base, with 12 bases between. In DNA form, the CDR3 reads TGTGCCAGCAGCTTCTCAGGTGGGCCCCAAGAGACCCAGTACTTC. This gives the protein CASSFSGGPQETQYF.

The V and J genes are TRBV28 and TRBJ1-2; possibly TRBD1 for D (5 bases). Looked up from germline, CDR1 is MDHEN and CDR2 is SYDVKM. The CDR3 runs to 13 residues. CDR3 residues: CAAEAQGLYGYTF. CDR3 DNA sequence: TGTGCGGCTGAGGCCCAGGGACTATATGGCTACACCTTC.

This clonotype was seen a handful of times. The chain carries TRBV18 and TRBJ2-1; TRBD2 matches at 7 bases. The germline V gene encodes CDR1 KGHSH and CDR2 LQKENI. The CDR3 runs 13 residues. The ends lost 0 bases at V and 16 bases at J; junction bases unmatched: 9. CDR3 DNA sequence: TGTGCCAGCTCACCACCTAGGAGGACTAGTTCTTTCTTC. Protein sequence: CASSPPRRTSSFF.

The sample holds many counts of this clonotype. The chain is built from TRBV24-1 and TRBJ1-2; D gene ambiguous. Germline-derived CDR1 and CDR2 are KGHDR and SFDVKD. Trimming removed 3 bases at V and 5 bases at J, with 6 bases between. The length of the CDR3 is 12 residues. In DNA, the CDR3 is TGTGCCACCAGTGATGAAGCATATGGCTACACCTTC. This sequence encodes CATSDEAYGYTF.

This sequence joins TRBV20-1 and TRBJ2-2; 7 nucleotides agree with TRBD2. The germline V gene encodes CDR1 DFQATT and CDR2 SNEGSKA (reference sequence). This CDR3 is built from 16 residues. The V and J ends lost 0 bases and 3 bases, in that order; junction bases with no gene match: 7. The chain's CDR3 is CSARDPLAEDTGELFF. The CDR3 nucleotides are TGCAGTGCTAGAGATCCGCTAGCGGAAGACACCGGGGAGCTGTTTTTT.

This chain links TRBV28 with TRBJ2-3; the match to TRBD1 covers 9 bases. The ends lost 4 bases at V and 3 bases at J; junction bases unmatched: 8. Germline V lookup: CDR1 MDHEN, CDR2 SYDVKM. CDR3 length: 16 amino acids. The CDR3, as DNA: TGTGCCAGCAGTTCCGGACAGGGGAGTATTACAGATACGCAGTATTTT. Its translation: CASSSGQGSITDTQYF.

The genes are TRBV7-2 and TRBJ2-3; a weak D match, TRBD1 (6 bases). The V end lost 5 bases, the J end lost 1 base, and 16 bases lay between the germline ends. CDR1 is SGHTA and CDR2 is FQGNSA in the germline V gene. This CDR3 has 16 residues. The CDR3 bases are TGTGCCAGCAGCCTACACAGGGTTAGTGGCACAGATACGCAGTATTTT. It encodes CASSLHRVSGTDTQYF.